These 28 T cell receptor beta chains were all obtained from the same sample, sequenced in a study of neurological immune-mediated disorders. TCRdb fed the 5' RACE reads into MiXCR, producing one record per CDR3 protein. The sample yields approximately 50,000 distinct CDR3 sequences, 4.5% to 7% seen once. Input material: CD4+ T cells from blood. The receptor source for this set is a woman aged 18-29 years with multiple sclerosis.

This clonotype appeared many times. The V call is TRBV24-1, the J call TRBJ1-1; possibly TRBD1 for D (6 bases). CDR1 KGHDR and CDR2 SFDVKD come from the germline V gene. V lost 6 bases and J 1 base, leaving 17 bases between the germline ends. CDR3 length: 16 residues. The CDR3 sequence is CATSRGGGGKNTEAFF. The CDR3 coding sequence is TGTGCCACCAGTCGAGGGGGAGGTGGAAAGAACACTGAAGCTTTCTTT.

This clonotype was counted many times. The chain joins TRBV20-1 to TRBJ1-4; no clear D. The CDR3 loop spans 14 amino acids. Trimming took 3 bases from V and 5 from J, leaving 13 bases between them. Per the germline V gene, CDR1 is DFQATT and CDR2 is SNEGSKA (reference sequence). This chain's CDR3 is CSASRNIRNEKLFF. The CDR3 DNA follows: TGCAGTGCTAGTCGGAATATCAGGAATGAAAAACTGTTTTTT.

CDR3 coding DNA: TGTGCCAGCAGCCCGACGACAGGGTTTGAGACTGAAGCTTTCTTT. This codes for CASSPTTGFETEAFF. The chain is built from TRBV28 and TRBJ1-1, with 7 bases fitting TRBD1. Germline V lookup: CDR1 MDHEN, CDR2 SYDVKM. CDR3 length: 15 residues. Trimming at V came to 6 bases and at J to 5 bases, leaving 12 bases not matched to a gene. Combining the CDR3 with reference TRBV28 and TRBJ1-1 gives the whole variable domain DVKVTQSSRYLVKRTGEKVFLECVQDMDHENMFWYRQDPGLGLRLIYFSYDVKMKEKGDIPEGYSVSREKKERFSLILESASTNQTSMYLCASSPTTGFETEAFFGQGTRLTVV.

This clonotype was observed at least ten times. The chain is built from TRBV6-5 and TRBJ2-3; TRBD2 matches at 10 bases. Germline V lookup: CDR1 MNHEY, CDR2 SVGAGI. The CDR3 totals 13 residues. The ends lost 9 bases at V and 6 bases at J; junction bases unmatched: 6. CDR3 nucleotides: TGTGCCAGTTCTAGCGGGAGATCGGATACGCAGTATTTT. This codes for CASSSGRSDTQYF.

This clonotype was seen at least ten times. The chain has TRBV20-1 and TRBJ2-5, with 8 bases lining up with TRBD2. Trimming removed 6 bases from V and 6 bases from J; junction bases left unmatched: 15. Germline CDR1 and CDR2: DFQATT and SNEGSKA (reference sequence). The CDR3 runs 15 residues. CDR3 DNA: TGCAGTGCGGGTCCCTCGGGGGGGGGGCACCAGACCCAGTACTTC. Its translation: CSAGPSGGGHQTQYF.

This clonotype was picked up many times. V and J are TRBV9 and TRBJ2-6; D not resolved. Germline-derived CDR1 and CDR2 are SGDLS and YYNGEE. The ends were cut back, 3 bases at V and 2 bases at J, with 9 bases in the middle. CDR3 size: 15 residues. The CDR3 DNA reads as TGTGCCAGCAGCGCCCAGAAGGCTGGGGCCAACGTCCTGACTTTC. It is translated as CASSAQKAGANVLTF.

This clonotype has ten or more counts. The chain uses TRBV12-3 or TRBV12-4 and TRBJ1-1; possibly TRBD1 for D (5 bases). The CDR3 has 15 amino acids. V was shortened by 3 bases and J by 1 base, with 12 bases between the two germline ends. The CDR3 DNA reads as TGTGCCAGCAGTTTGGAGCGGGGCAAGAACACTGAAGCTTTCTTT. Translation: CASSLERGKNTEAFF.

This clonotype was found many times. V and J are TRBV11-2 and TRBJ1-2, with a weak D call TRBD1 (5 bases). This CDR3 is 17 amino acids long. V was trimmed by 6 bases and J by 6 bases, leaving 26 bases between them. Per germline, CDR1 SGHAT and CDR2 FQNNGV. CDR3 bases: TGTGCCAGCAGGTCCCCGGGAAAACCGAAAGGAGGGGATGGCTACACCTTC. This translates into CASRSPGKPKGGDGYTF.

This clonotype was detected many times. The V call is TRBV6-6, the J call TRBJ1-5; 8 bases map to TRBD1. V lost 8 bases to trimming and J lost 0 bases; unmatched junction nucleotides: 3. CDR3 length: 14 residues. The germline CDR1 and CDR2 sequences are MNHNY and SVGAGI (reference sequence). In nucleotides, the CDR3 is TGTGCCAGCGGACAGGGTAATAGCAATCAGCCCCAGCATTTT. As protein: CASGQGNSNQPQHF.

This clonotype has a count of ten or more. The chain couples TRBV14 to TRBJ2-3, with TRBD1 as a possible D gene (5 bases). This CDR3 spans 15 amino acids. The germline V gene has CDR1 SGHDN and CDR2 FVKESK. The ends were cut back, 5 bases at V and 0 bases at J, with 12 bases in the middle. Written as DNA, the CDR3 is TGTGCCAGCAGCAGACAGTTTGCTAGCACAGATACGCAGTATTTT. As protein: CASSRQFASTDTQYF.

This clonotype appeared many times. The chain recombines TRBV7-2 with TRBJ1-2; 9 bases align to TRBD1. The CDR3 consists of 13 residues. CDR1 SGHTA and CDR2 FQGNSA come from the germline V gene. The trim removed 5 bases at V and 6 bases at J, leaving 4 bases unmatched. The CDR3 nucleotides read TGTGCCAGCAGCACCCGGGACAGGGATGGCTACACCTTC. Its translation: CASSTRDRDGYTF.

This clonotype has a count of ten or more. This chain connects TRBV20-1 to TRBJ2-3, with unresolved D. This CDR3 is 14 amino acids long. Trimming removed 1 base at V and 3 bases at J, with 11 bases between. Germline lookup yields CDR1 DFQATT and CDR2 SNEGSKA (reference sequence). The CDR3: CSARAMLGTDTQYF. The DNA of the CDR3 is TGCAGTGCTAGAGCGATGCTAGGGACAGATACGCAGTATTTT.

At least ten counts were recorded for this clonotype. The chain joins TRBV4-3 to TRBJ1-3; D may be TRBD1 (6 bases). Germline V lookup: CDR1 LGHNA, CDR2 YSLEER. Trimming took 0 bases from V and 4 from J, leaving 13 bases between them. The CDR3 sequence is 16 residues long. The CDR3 region is CASSQDLGGYGNTIYF. The CDR3 region has the DNA TGCGCCAGCAGCCAAGATCTAGGGGGATACGGAAACACCATATATTTT.

V usage is TRBV5-1 and J usage is TRBJ2-7; D call uncertain. Trimming removed 0 bases from V and 4 bases from J, with 11 bases in between. The CDR3 length is 14 residues. From germline, CDR1 is SGHRS and CDR2 YFSETQ. CDR3 loop: CASSLAGERYEQYV. The CDR3 DNA reads TGCGCCAGCAGCTTGGCCGGCGAACGGTACGAGCAGTACGTC.

This clonotype was detected many times. This chain joins TRBV12-3 or TRBV12-4 and TRBJ1-4; D is undetermined. Trimming stripped 2 bases from V and 7 bases from J, with 11 bases between. The CDR3 runs 14 residues. As DNA, the CDR3 is TGTGCCAGCAGTTTAAGGACCGACGGTGAAAAACTGTTTTTT. This encodes CASSLRTDGEKLFF.

This chain uses TRBV9 with TRBJ1-6; D gene ambiguous. Trimming removed 3 bases at V and 3 bases at J, with 10 bases between. The CDR3 has 15 residues. The germline V gene encodes CDR1 SGDLS and CDR2 YYNGEE. CDR3 DNA: TGTGCCAGCAGCGCTTCCTTAGACTATAATTCACCCCTCCACTTT. Encoded protein: CASSASLDYNSPLHF.

This clonotype was detected ten times or more. The chain uses TRBV14 and TRBJ2-3; 11 nucleotides line up with TRBD2. V shed 4 bases, J shed 10 bases, and the junction held 10 bases outside the gene matches. Per germline, CDR1 SGHDN and CDR2 FVKESK. This CDR3 has 15 residues. The DNA for the CDR3 is TGTGCCAGCAGCCTACGACTAGCGGGGAGGACTCCGCAGTATTTT. Protein: CASSLRLAGRTPQYF.

This clonotype has a count of ten or more. The J gene is TRBJ2-7, the V gene TRBV24-1; possibly TRBD2 for D (5 bases). Germline CDR1 and CDR2: KGHDR and SFDVKD. This CDR3 comprises 14 residues. The V gene lost 10 bases and the J gene lost 2 bases, with 17 bases spanning the gap. This CDR3 reads CATSLGQRAYEQYV. CDR3 DNA: TGTGCCACGTCGCTCGGGCAGAGGGCCTACGAGCAGTACGTC.

In this sample, this clonotype turned up many times. CDR3: CASSLRQGDRRGYTF. CDR3 DNA sequence: TGCGCCAGCAGCTTGCGACAGGGGGACCGTCGTGGCTACACCTTC. The chain has TRBV5-1 and TRBJ1-2; 9 bases fit TRBD1. CDR1 and CDR2 from the germline V gene are SGHRS and YFSETQ. CDR3 length equals 15 residues. After removal of 1 base from V and 7 bases from J, the junction contained 8 bases not matched to a gene.

This clonotype came up many times. This chain joins TRBV29-1 and TRBJ1-1; D might be TRBD1 (5 bases). The germline CDR1 and CDR2 sequences are SQVTM and ANQGSEA. V lost 3 bases to trimming and J lost 0 bases, with 5 bases between them. The CDR3 loop spans 12 amino acids. CDR3 sequence reads: CSVEGVNTEAFF. CDR3 sequence (DNA): TGCAGCGTTGAGGGGGTGAACACTGAAGCTTTCTTT.

This clonotype was seen at least ten times. The genes are TRBV12-3 or TRBV12-4 and TRBJ1-6; no clear D. Trimming cost V 3 bases and J 6 bases, with 9 bases left between them. The CDR3 covers 14 residues. The CDR3 DNA reads TGTGCCAGCAGTTTGGTAGAGGGTAATTCACCCCTCCACTTT. It encodes CASSLVEGNSPLHF.

This clonotype was picked up many times. The V and J genes are TRBV27 and TRBJ1-6; D not certain. The CDR3 runs to 13 residues. The germline V gene has CDR1 MNHEY and CDR2 SMNVEV (reference sequence). The V gene lost 7 bases and the J gene lost 3 bases, with 7 bases spanning the gap. Here the CDR3 DNA reads TGTGCCAGCATGGCAGTCTATAATTCACCCCTCCACTTT. Translation gives CASMAVYNSPLHF.

In this sample, this clonotype turned up many times. The chain combines TRBV6-2 or TRBV6-3 with TRBJ1-1; weak D call: TRBD1 (6 bases). The CDR3 has 17 residues. Germline V gene data show CDR1 as MNHEY and CDR2 as SVGEGT. V shed 5 bases and J shed 1 base, with 20 bases lying between them. The CDR3 region is CASSLHLAIQGNTEAFF. In nucleotides, the CDR3 is TGTGCCAGCAGTCTCCATTTGGCAATACAGGGGAACACTGAAGCTTTCTTT.

This clonotype appeared many times. The rearrangement uses TRBV6-1 and TRBJ1-5; 7 positions match TRBD1. Germline V lookup: CDR1 MNHNS, CDR2 SASEGT. J lost 6 bases, V lost 2 bases, and 7 bases had no gene match. This CDR3 region has 15 residues. DNA for the CDR3: TGTGCCAGCAGTGAACCCAGGGGGTGGGGTCAGCCCCAGCATTTT. Protein sequence: CASSEPRGWGQPQHF.

This clonotype was observed many times. The chain couples TRBV28 to TRBJ2-2; no clear D gene. Germline assignment: CDR1 MDHEN and CDR2 SYDVKM. This CDR3 spans 15 amino acids. V lost 3 bases to trimming and J lost 1 base, with 9 bases between them. CDR3 nucleotide sequence: TGTGCCAGCAGTTTCCTATCAGGGAACACCGGGGAGCTGTTTTTT. Translated: CASSFLSGNTGELFF. The full variable domain, with the rest looked up from reference TRBV28 and TRBJ2-2, is DVKVTQSSRYLVKRTGEKVFLECVQDMDHENMFWYRQDPGLGLRLIYFSYDVKMKEKGDIPEGYSVSREKKERFSLILESASTNQTSMYLCASSFLSGNTGELFFGEGSRLTVL.

This clonotype was counted ten times or more. The rearrangement joins TRBV6-5 to TRBJ2-2; TRBD2 matches 11 bases. With V trimmed by 0 bases and J by 4 bases, 10 bases remained unmatched. This CDR3 comprises 19 residues. The germline V gene encodes CDR1 MNHEY and CDR2 SVGAGI. The CDR3, as DNA: TGTGCCAGCAGTTACTCCGGACGCTTAGCGGGGGGGCCCACCGGGGAGCTGTTTTTT. Translated: CASSYSGRLAGGPTGELFF.

The gene calls are TRBV20-1 and TRBJ2-3, with 8 bases matching TRBD1. CDR1 is DFQATT and CDR2 is SNEGSKA in the germline V gene (reference sequence). This CDR3 contains 15 residues. Germline trimming cut 6 bases from V and 1 base from J; bases unmatched to any gene: 9. The CDR3, as DNA: TGCAGTGCACTACCCAGGGGGCTCGGCACAGATACGCAGTATTTT. Translation gives CSALPRGLGTDTQYF.

The chain carries TRBV18 and TRBJ1-1; D gene unclear. There are 12 residues in the CDR3. V gave up 4 bases and J gave up 4 bases, with 7 bases separating them. The V gene's germline CDR1 is KGHSH and CDR2 LQKENI. The CDR3 sequence: CASSLDVTEAFF. CDR3 nucleotides: TGTGCCAGCTCACTGGATGTCACTGAAGCTTTCTTT.